The 25 T cell receptor beta chains given below trace back to one sample, sequenced in a study of PD-L1 blockade in urothelial cancer. TCRdb's copy holds only in-frame clones and misses some; the assay was immunoSEQ multiplex PCR. The repertoire has more than 65,000 clones, around 87% of them found once; the top ten carry over 5%. Sequences were derived from PBMCs, sampled around atezolizumab (anti-PD-L1) treatment. The receptors originated from a woman aged 70-85 years with urothelial cancer.

This chain uses TRBV19 with TRBJ2-1; TRBD2 aligns across 12 bases. V lost 5 bases and J lost 7; bases outside the gene matches: 6. The CDR3 totals 15 residues. The V gene's germline CDR1 is LNHDA and CDR2 SQIVND (reference sequence). The CDR3 DNA follows: TGTGCCAGTAGTTGGGCCGGGACTAGCGGGAATGAGCAGTTCTTC. Translating it yields CASSWAGTSGNEQFF.

This chain links TRBV7-8 with TRBJ2-1; 13 bases agree with TRBD2. The trim removed 7 bases at V and 8 bases at J, leaving 11 bases unmatched. Germline V gene lookup returns CDR1 SGHVS and CDR2 FQNEAQ. The CDR3 loop spans 16 amino acids. The CDR3 DNA is TGTGCCAGCACCGAGAGGGGGACTAGCGGGACCCATGAGCAGTTCTTC. Its translation: CASTERGTSGTHEQFF. Using reference TRBV7-8 and TRBJ2-1 for the parts outside the CDR3, the full variable domain is GAGVSQSPRYKVAKRGQDVALRCDPISGHVSLFWYQQALGQGPEFLTYFQNEAQLDKSGLPSDRFFAERPEGSVSTLKIQRTQQEDSAVYLCASTERGTSGTHEQFFGPGTRLTVL.

V is TRBV2 and J is TRBJ1-4, with D possibly being TRBD1 (6 bases). V shed 2 bases and J shed 7 bases, with 14 bases lying between them. This CDR3 comprises 15 residues. Germline V gives CDR1 SNHLY, CDR2 FYNNEI. CDR3 sequence (DNA): TGTGCCAGCAGTGAAAAGGGCAGGGGCCCTGAAAAACTGTTTTTT. Protein: CASSEKGRGPEKLFF.

The chain has TRBV28 and TRBJ2-7; TRBD2 matches 8 bases. CDR3 size: 14 residues. The V and J ends lost 6 bases and 3 bases, in that order; junction bases with no gene match: 7. Germline CDR1 MDHEN, CDR2 SYDVKM. The CDR3 is CASREAGVLYEQYF. In DNA, the CDR3 is TGTGCCAGCAGAGAAGCGGGAGTACTCTACGAGCAGTACTTC.

This rearrangement joins TRBV30 to TRBJ1-1; 7 nucleotides match TRBD1. Germline trimming cut 3 bases from V and 2 bases from J; bases unmatched to any gene: 6. Germline V gives CDR1 GTSNPN, CDR2 SVGIG (reference sequence). There are 14 residues in the CDR3. The CDR3 spells CAWSASGGNTEAFF. Here the CDR3 DNA reads TGTGCCTGGAGCGCCTCAGGGGGAAACACTGAAGCTTTCTTT.

This sequence joins TRBV11-2 and TRBJ2-7, with 9 bases matching TRBD1. The germline V gene has CDR1 SGHAT and CDR2 FQNNGV. The CDR3 is 13 amino acids. V was clipped by 4 bases and J by 6 bases; unmatched bases: 4. The CDR3 is CASSSGQGSEQYF. The CDR3 DNA is TGTGCCAGCAGCTCGGGACAGGGATCCGAGCAGTACTTC.

The CDR3 sequence: CASSHSGGLYNEQFF. The CDR3 nucleotides read TGTGCCAGCAGTCATAGCGGGGGACTTTACAATGAGCAGTTCTTC. This chain connects TRBV5-4 to TRBJ2-1; 9 bases map to TRBD2. V was clipped by 5 bases and J by 4 bases; unmatched bases: 7. Germline CDR1 is SGHNT and CDR2 is YYREEE (reference sequence). This CDR3 is 15 amino acids long.

J is TRBJ2-1 and V is TRBV7-6; TRBD1 matches 9 bases. CDR1 SGHVS and CDR2 FNYEAQ come from the germline V gene. Losses at the gene ends were 3 bases for V and 4 bases for J; bases not matched to a gene: 7. This CDR3 is 16 amino acids long. The CDR3 coding sequence is TGTGCCAGCAGCTTCGATCCGGGACAGGGTTACAATGAGCAGTTCTTC. Translated, it gives CASSFDPGQGYNEQFF.

About this clone: The sample has other DNA sequences that encode this CDR3 too. Here the CDR3 DNA reads TGTGCCAGCTCACCAGGGAGAGAGACCCAGTACTTC. It encodes CASSPGRETQYF. V and J are TRBV18 and TRBJ2-5; TRBD2 is a possible D gene (5 bases). V was pared by 2 bases and J by 4 bases, with 5 bases between. CDR1 is KGHSH and CDR2 is LQKENI in the germline V gene. The CDR3 is made up of 12 amino acids.

By proportion, this clone is medium-sized. The genes are TRBV5-1 and TRBJ1-2; 12 nucleotides match TRBD1. V trimming: 4 bases; J trimming: 4 bases; junction bases outside the gene matches: 11. Germline CDR1 SGHRS, CDR2 YFSETQ. This CDR3 has 17 residues. The CDR3, as DNA: TGCGCCAGCAGCCTCGGGACAGGGGGCAATCACGTCTATGGCTACACCTTC. Its translation: CASSLGTGGNHVYGYTF.

The chain joins TRBV4-3 to TRBJ2-5; D might be TRBD2 (6 bases). The CDR3 covers 15 residues. Germline V gene sequence: CDR1 LGHNA, CDR2 YSLEER. V lost 0 bases and J lost 5, with 13 bases in between. DNA of the CDR3: TGCGCCAGCAGCCAAGATCGTGTCCGGGAGGAGACCCAGTACTTC. It translates to CASSQDRVREETQYF.

J is TRBJ2-5 and V is TRBV5-1; D gene uncertain. Trimming shortened V by 6 bases and J by 5 bases, and 17 bases separated the two germline ends. CDR1 is SGHRS and CDR2 is YFSETQ in the germline V gene. CDR3 length equals 14 residues. CDR3 amino acids: CASTPLGDRETQYF. The CDR3 bases are TGCGCCAGCACCCCCCTCGGAGATAGGGAGACCCAGTACTTC.

V usage is TRBV5-1 and J usage is TRBJ2-1, with 14 bases identical to TRBD2. The CDR3 has 17 amino acids. V was pared by 4 bases and J by 3 bases, with 6 bases of the junction left unmatched. Germline values: CDR1 SGHRS, CDR2 YFSETQ. Here the CDR3 reads CASSRPGTSGGYNEQFF. The CDR3 nucleotides are TGCGCCAGCAGCCGTCCCGGGACTAGCGGGGGCTACAATGAGCAGTTCTTC.

V usage is TRBV6-5 and J usage is TRBJ2-2; D might be TRBD2 (7 bases). CDR3 length: 16 amino acids. In germline, CDR1 is MNHEY, CDR2 SVGAGI. V lost 0 bases to trimming and J lost 5 bases, with 13 bases between them. The CDR3 region is CASSYSGGAGTGELFF. The CDR3 region has the DNA TGTGCCAGCAGTTACTCGGGGGGGGCCGGAACCGGGGAGCTGTTTTTT.

This clone has just one count. The CDR3 region is CASSATSGGLFF. DNA for the CDR3: TGTGCCAGCAGCGCGACTAGCGGGGGGCTTTTCTTC. The chain joins TRBV9 to TRBJ2-1, with TRBD2 matching over 13 bases. Trimming cost V 3 bases and J 16 bases; bases outside gene matches: 4. Germline values: CDR1 SGDLS, CDR2 YYNGEE. The CDR3 totals 12 residues.

This clone was seen more than once but under ten times. The chain links TRBV7-8 to TRBJ2-5; a weak D match, TRBD1 (5 bases). The CDR3 contains 15 residues. Trimming pared 2 bases from V and 5 bases from J, leaving 15 bases between. CDR1 is SGHVS and CDR2 is FQNEAQ in the germline V gene. The CDR3 reads CASSLFGGAAETQYF. Written as DNA, the CDR3 is TGTGCCAGCAGCTTATTCGGTGGGGCGGCTGAGACCCAGTACTTC.

This chain connects TRBV5-4 to TRBJ2-2, with TRBD1 matching 7 bases. This CDR3 comprises 15 residues. The V segment lost 4 bases and the J segment 1 base; nucleotides outside the gene matches: 4. CDR1 and CDR2 (germline): SGHNT, YYREEE (reference sequence). The CDR3 here is CASSQDRRNTGELFF. CDR3 coding DNA: TGTGCCAGCAGCCAGGACAGGAGGAACACCGGGGAGCTGTTTTTT.

The rearrangement uses TRBV15 and TRBJ1-4; no clear D gene. CDR1 is LNHNV, CDR2 YYDKDF, per germline (reference sequence). The V end lost 3 bases, the J end lost 8 bases, and 16 bases lay between the germline ends. There are 15 residues in the CDR3. The CDR3 reads CATSRTRLGTEKLFF. Here the CDR3 DNA reads TGTGCCACCAGCAGGACGAGGTTAGGTACGGAAAAACTGTTTTTT.

This chain links TRBV5-1 with TRBJ2-3, with 10 bases lining up with TRBD2. Germline CDR1 reads SGHRS; CDR2 reads YFSETQ. J was trimmed by 2 bases and V by 2 bases; bases with no gene match: 5. The CDR3 runs to 16 residues. The CDR3: CASSFALAGATDTQYF. In DNA, the CDR3 is TGCGCCAGCAGCTTTGCCCTAGCGGGGGCCACAGATACGCAGTATTTT.

This chain uses TRBV5-1 with TRBJ2-7; 10 bases agree with TRBD1. There are 14 residues in the CDR3. The trim removed 5 bases at V and 2 bases at J, leaving 4 bases unmatched. Germline V gene lookup returns CDR1 SGHRS and CDR2 YFSETQ. As DNA, the CDR3 is TGCGCCAGCAGGCCGGGACAGGGGCCCTACGAGCAGTACTTC. Translating it yields CASRPGQGPYEQYF.

This chain uses TRBV10-3 with TRBJ2-2; D perhaps matches TRBD1 (6 bases). V was shortened by 11 bases and J by 0 bases, with 19 bases between the two germline ends. Germline lookup yields CDR1 ENHRY and CDR2 SYGVKD. The CDR3 consists of 16 residues. The DNA for the CDR3 is TGTGCCGCGAAGGACAGCCTTGGGTCGAACACCGGGGAGCTGTTTTTT. The encoded protein is CAAKDSLGSNTGELFF.

V usage is TRBV19 and J usage is TRBJ2-7; 7 bases match TRBD1. Germline assignment: CDR1 LNHDA and CDR2 SQIVND (reference sequence). The ends lost 5 bases at V and 0 bases at J; junction bases unmatched: 10. The CDR3 consists of 16 residues. The DNA of the CDR3 is TGTGCCAGTAGTCGGGACCGGGACAGACCCTCCTACGAGCAGTACTTC. Protein: CASSRDRDRPSYEQYF.

The V and J genes are TRBV28 and TRBJ2-1; 8 nucleotides line up with TRBD1. The germline gives CDR1 MDHEN, CDR2 SYDVKM. This CDR3 contains 15 residues. The V segment lost 3 bases and the J segment 13 bases; nucleotides outside the gene matches: 14. The CDR3 DNA follows: TGTGCCAGCAGTTTCCGGGACAGGCACCAACCCCTTCAGTTCTTC. Its translation is CASSFRDRHQPLQFF.

V is TRBV7-8 and J is TRBJ2-3; D is unclear. V was shortened by 3 bases and J by 4 bases, with 11 bases between the two germline ends. The germline V gene has CDR1 SGHVS and CDR2 FQNEAQ. The CDR3 is 14 residues long. The CDR3 protein is CASSFDSGPDTQYF. The CDR3 coding sequence is TGTGCCAGCAGCTTCGATTCGGGTCCAGATACGCAGTATTTT.

The chain recombines TRBV25-1 with TRBJ2-2; 10 nucleotides align to TRBD2. The V gene end was trimmed by 4 bases and the J gene end by 3 bases; junction bases not matched to a gene: 8. Germline CDR1 reads MGHDK; CDR2 reads SYGVNS. The CDR3 sequence is 17 residues long. CDR3 loop: CASSAFLAGVDTGELFF. DNA of the CDR3: TGTGCCAGCAGTGCCTTTCTAGCGGGAGTTGACACCGGGGAGCTGTTTTTT.